Reported below is one TCR beta chain. This receptor's antigen is unknown. Within one base of it there is no much larger clone, and no base qualities were kept. The data derive from a study of early T cells in non-severe SARS-CoV-2 infection (dated by TCRdb to the early 2020s). The study in broad terms: Bulk RNA from unsorted whole blood was used for TCR sequencing, so alpha and beta chains could not be paired.

The paper's findings and limits, for the study overall: VDJdb matching was skewed toward anti-spike CD8 responses and likely underestimated virus-specific expansions by missing private and CD4 specificities.

The library was built by means of 5' RACE. The instrument given in TCRdb is NextSeq 500. To correct for sequencing error and PCR bias, the TCR library protocol tagged individual cDNA molecules with unique molecular identifiers. Both TCR alpha and beta chains were sequenced, and tight co-correlation was observed between alpha and beta sequence abundances in each sample. Per the authors' processing: Decombinator V4 was used to annotate the V gene, J gene and CDR3 of the TCR sequences. TCRs were defined as expanded if a significant change between any two time points was detected under a Poisson model with p below 0.0001. Abundances of TCRs were expressed as counts per million after normalisation to the total number of TCRs sequenced in each sample. MAIT TCRs were defined by TRAV1-2 paired with TRAJ12, TRAJ20 or TRAJ33, and iNKT TCRs by TRAV10 paired with TRAJ18. A search of VDJdb, accessed on 1 November 2021, was run for TCRs annotated to CMV, EBV and SARS-CoV-2, with TCRs annotated for multiple antigens excluded. TCRdb reprocessing: public reads trimmed at Q25 with fastp, clones called with MiXCR, in-frame beta chains kept. Rows are combined by CDR3 protein, so each entry shows the most common genes and DNA. In this record, the V and J calls reflect TCRdb's handling and not the investigators' own analysis. Counted in this sample were nearly 55,000 distinct CDR3 sequences; about 8% of them appeared once. More than 9% of the sample belongs to the ten largest clones.

A case-control design nested within a healthcare worker cohort in London, UK, was used, with weekly nasopharyngeal swab PCR tests and blood sampling performed. Between 23 and 31 March 2020, the week of the UK lockdown, healthcare workers were enrolled and then followed up weekly for as long as 16 weeks. At the junction V is shortened by 5 bases and J by 4 bases; bases outside the gene matches: 9. The CDR3 sequence holds 15 residues, the cysteine and phenylalanine included. This entry keeps only the CDR3 DNA: 45 bases, framed from base 1. The germline V gene (reference sequence) gives CDR1 as MNHNY and CDR2 as SVGAGI.

The TCR comes from an adult who was a healthcare worker with PCR-confirmed SARS-CoV-2 infection or an uninfected control (not recorded which). This sequence uses TRBV6-6 and TRBJ1-1, with TRBD1 identical over 8 junction bases. This material consisted of whole blood, taken at baseline. The bases are TGTGCCAGCAGTGGAACCAGGGGGCGTTTCACTGAAGCTTTCTTT. This gives the protein CASSGTRGRFTEAFF.